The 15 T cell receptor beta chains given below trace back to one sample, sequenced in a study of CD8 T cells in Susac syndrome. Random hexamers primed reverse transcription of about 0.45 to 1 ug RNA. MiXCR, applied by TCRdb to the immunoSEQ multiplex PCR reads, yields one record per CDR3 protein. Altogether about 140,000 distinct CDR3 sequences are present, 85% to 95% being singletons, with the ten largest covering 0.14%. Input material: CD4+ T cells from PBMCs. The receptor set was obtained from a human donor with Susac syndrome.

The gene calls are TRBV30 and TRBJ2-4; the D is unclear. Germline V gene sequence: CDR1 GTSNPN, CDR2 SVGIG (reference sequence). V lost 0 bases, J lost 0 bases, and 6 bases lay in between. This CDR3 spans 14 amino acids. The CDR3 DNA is TGTGCCTGGAGTGTAACCGTAGCCAAAAACATTCAGTACTTC. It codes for CAWSVTVAKNIQYF.

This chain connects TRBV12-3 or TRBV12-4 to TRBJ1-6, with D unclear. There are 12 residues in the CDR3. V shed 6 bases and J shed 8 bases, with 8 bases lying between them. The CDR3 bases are TGTGCCAGCAGAGAGGGCCATTCACCCCTCCACTTT. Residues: CASREGHSPLHF.

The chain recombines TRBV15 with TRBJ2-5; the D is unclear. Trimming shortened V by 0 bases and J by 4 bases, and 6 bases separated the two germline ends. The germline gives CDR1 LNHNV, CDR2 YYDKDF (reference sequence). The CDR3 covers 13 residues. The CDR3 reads CATSRDVRETQYF. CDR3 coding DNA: TGTGCCACCAGCAGAGACGTGAGAGAGACCCAGTACTTC. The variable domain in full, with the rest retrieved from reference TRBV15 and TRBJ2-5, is DAMVIQNPRYQVTQFGKPVTLSCSQTLNHNVMYWYQQKSSQAPKLLFHYYDKDFNNEADTPDNFQSRRPNTSFCFLDIRSPGLGDTAMYLCATSRDVRETQYFGPGTRLLVL.

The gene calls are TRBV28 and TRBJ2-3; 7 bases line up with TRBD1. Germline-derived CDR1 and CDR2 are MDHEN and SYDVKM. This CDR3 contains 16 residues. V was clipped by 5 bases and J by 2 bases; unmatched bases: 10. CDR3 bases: TGTGCCAGCAGTCCCCTCTCGGACAGGTCCACAGATACGCAGTATTTT. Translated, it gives CASSPLSDRSTDTQYF. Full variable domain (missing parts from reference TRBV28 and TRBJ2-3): DVKVTQSSRYLVKRTGEKVFLECVQDMDHENMFWYRQDPGLGLRLIYFSYDVKMKEKGDIPEGYSVSREKKERFSLILESASTNQTSMYLCASSPLSDRSTDTQYFGPGTRLTVL.

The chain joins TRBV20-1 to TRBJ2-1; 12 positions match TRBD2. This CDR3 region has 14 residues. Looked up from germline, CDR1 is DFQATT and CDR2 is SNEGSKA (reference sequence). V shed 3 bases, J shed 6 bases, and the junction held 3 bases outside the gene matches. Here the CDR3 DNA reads TGCAGTGCTAGGACTAGCGGGAGCGTCAATGAGCAGTTCTTC. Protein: CSARTSGSVNEQFF.

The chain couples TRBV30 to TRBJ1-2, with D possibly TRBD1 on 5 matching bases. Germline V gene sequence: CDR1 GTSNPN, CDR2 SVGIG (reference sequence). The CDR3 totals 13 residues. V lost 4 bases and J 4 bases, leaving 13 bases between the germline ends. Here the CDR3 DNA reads TGTGCCTGGATCGGGGGGGTTCGCTATGGCTACACCTTC. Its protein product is CAWIGGVRYGYTF.

CDR3 bases: TGCAGTGCTCGCCCCTGGGGGCGAGAGACCCAGTACTTC. Protein: CSARPWGRETQYF. The chain employs TRBV20-1 and TRBJ2-5; tentative D call: TRBD1 (6 bases). Germline CDR1 is DFQATT and CDR2 is SNEGSKA (reference sequence). Trimming removed 5 bases at V and 4 bases at J, with 14 bases between. This CDR3 has 13 residues.

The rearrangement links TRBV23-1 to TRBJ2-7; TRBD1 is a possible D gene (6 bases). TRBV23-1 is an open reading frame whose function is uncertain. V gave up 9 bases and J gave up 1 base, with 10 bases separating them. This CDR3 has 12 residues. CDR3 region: CARRTVSYEQYF. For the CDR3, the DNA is TGCGCCAGAAGGACAGTTTCCTACGAGCAGTACTTC.

The CDR3 sequence is CASSQVSAGISYEQYF. For the CDR3, the DNA is TGCGCCAGCAGCCAAGTTTCGGCAGGGATTTCCTACGAGCAGTACTTC. The chain couples TRBV4-1 to TRBJ2-7; D may be TRBD1 (5 bases). The germline V and J ends were trimmed by 1 base and 1 base, with 14 bases remaining between them. Germline V gene lookup returns CDR1 MGHRA and CDR2 YSYEKL. CDR3 length equals 16 residues.

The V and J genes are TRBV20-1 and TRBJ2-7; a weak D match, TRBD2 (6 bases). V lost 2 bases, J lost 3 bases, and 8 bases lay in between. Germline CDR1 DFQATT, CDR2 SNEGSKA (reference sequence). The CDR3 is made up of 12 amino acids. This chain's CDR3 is CSARRGVYEQYF. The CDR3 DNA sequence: TGCAGTGCTAGACGCGGGGTCTACGAGCAGTACTTC.

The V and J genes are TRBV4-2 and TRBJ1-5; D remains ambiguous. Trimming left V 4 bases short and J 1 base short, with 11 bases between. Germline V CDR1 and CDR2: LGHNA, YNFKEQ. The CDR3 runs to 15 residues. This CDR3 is CASSPGPTSNQPQHF. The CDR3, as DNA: TGTGCCAGCAGCCCCGGGCCGACCAGCAATCAGCCCCAGCATTTT.

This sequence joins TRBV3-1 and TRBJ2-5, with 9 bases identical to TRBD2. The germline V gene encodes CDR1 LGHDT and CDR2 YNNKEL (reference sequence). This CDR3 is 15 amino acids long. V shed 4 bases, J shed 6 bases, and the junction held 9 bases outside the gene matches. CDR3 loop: CASSPVSGSGKTQYF. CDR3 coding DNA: TGTGCCAGCAGCCCGGTTAGCGGGAGCGGGAAGACCCAGTACTTC.

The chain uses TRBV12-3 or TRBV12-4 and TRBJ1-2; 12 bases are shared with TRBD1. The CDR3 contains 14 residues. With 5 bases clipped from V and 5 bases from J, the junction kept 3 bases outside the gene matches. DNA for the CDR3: TGTGCCAGCAGTGGGACAGGGGGCTTTTATGGCTACACCTTC. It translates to CASSGTGGFYGYTF.

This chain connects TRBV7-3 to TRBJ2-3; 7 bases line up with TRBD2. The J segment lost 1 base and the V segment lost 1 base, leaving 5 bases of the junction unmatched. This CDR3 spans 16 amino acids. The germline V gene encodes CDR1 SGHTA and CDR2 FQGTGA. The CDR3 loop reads CASSLNGGGGTDTQYF. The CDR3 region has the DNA TGTGCCAGCAGCTTAAACGGCGGGGGAGGCACAGATACGCAGTATTTT.

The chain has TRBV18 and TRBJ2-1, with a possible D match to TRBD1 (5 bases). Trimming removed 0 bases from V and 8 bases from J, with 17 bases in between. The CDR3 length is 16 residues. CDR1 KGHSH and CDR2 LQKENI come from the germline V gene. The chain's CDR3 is CASSPPRGRVVDEQFF. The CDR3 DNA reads TGTGCCAGCTCACCACCCCGTGGCAGGGTGGTCGATGAGCAGTTCTTC.